This TCR beta chain is from a study of spatial heterogeneity in lung cancer. TCRdb used MiXCR to reprocess the 5' RACE reads, holding one entry per CDR3 protein. The sample comprises fewer than 15,000 distinct CDR3 sequences, over 15% of which are singletons, and around 50% rests with the top ten. Time point: sample taken at primary tumor resection. Whole RNA was taken from tumor, nontumor lung or frozen PBMC; it was then sequenced unsorted. Broader study findings: The study found ubiquitous expanded tumor TCRs in blood more at resection than follow-up.

For this clonotype: Its antigen is unidentified.

Germline V gene data show CDR1 as SGDLS and CDR2 as YYNGEE. The CDR3 contains 15 residues. With 3 bases removed from V and 4 bases from J, the gap between germline ends came to 16 bases. The clonotype was recovered from a male donor with early-stage non-small cell lung cancer. The chain employs TRBV9 and TRBJ1-2, with D possibly TRBD1 on 6 matching bases. Sequences were derived from PBMCs, sampled at surgery. The CDR3 here is CASSAPQGRAYGYTF. The CDR3 bases are TGTGCCAGCAGCGCCCCGCAGGGGAGGGCCTATGGCTACACCTTC.